These T cell receptor beta chains were read from a single sample in a study of blood T cell repertoires in COVID-19. Profiling relied on immunoSEQ multiplex PCR, and the TCRdb table lists in-frame clones only, not all of them. The data contain fewer than 200,000 clones, roughly 89% of them singletons. Sequenced input: peripheral blood. These receptors came from a woman aged 55-70 years who had recovered from COVID-19. CDR3s include the opening cysteine and the closing phenylalanine or tryptophan. Each record gives: V gene, D gene, CDR3 length, clone size, J gene, CDR3 protein, CDR3 DNA. D genes are given only for firm matches. The size entry is marked missing in some rows and otherwise reads once, few, many or a size class.

TRBV16	TRBD1	14	.	TRBJ2-7	CASSQSGRGQKWYF	TGTGCCAGCAGCCAATCTGGCAGGGGGCAGAAGTGGTACTTC
TRBV24-1	.	14	few	TRBJ2-5	CATSDPRPGETQYF	TGTGCCACCAGTGACCCCCGGCCGGGAGAGACCCAGTACTTC
TRBV10-3	.	13	.	TRBJ2-1	CAISEGEDNEQFF	TGTGCCATCAGTGAGGGCGAGGACAATGAGCAGTTCTTC
TRBV12-5	.	13	.	TRBJ2-5	CASGTAVQETQYF	TGTGCTAGTGGCACCGCAGTCCAAGAGACCCAGTACTTC
TRBV11-2	TRBD1	16	few	TRBJ2-7	CASSLGGTGGHYEQYF	TGTGCCAGCAGCTTAGGAGGGACAGGGGGACACTACGAGCAGTACTTC
TRBV5-1	TRBD1	15	.	TRBJ2-2	CASSPRTGVTGELFF	TGCGCCAGCAGCCCAAGGACAGGGGTCACCGGGGAGCTGTTTTTT
TRBV2	TRBD1	15	.	TRBJ2-4	CASSADRGAKNIQYF	TGTGCCAGCAGTGCGGACAGGGGGGCCAAAAACATTCAGTACTTC
TRBV28	.	15	.	TRBJ1-4	CASMGQPATNEKLFF	TGTGCCAGCATGGGGCAGCCTGCAACTAATGAAAAACTGTTTTTT
TRBV18	.	15	.	TRBJ2-7	CASSPQDGLTYEQYF	TGTGCCAGCTCACCACAGGACGGACTAACCTACGAGCAGTACTTC
TRBV4-1	TRBD1	15	few	TRBJ2-4	CASSQVGQGVDIQYF	TGCGCCAGCAGCCAAGTTGGCCAGGGGGTTGACATTCAGTACTTC
TRBV4-2	TRBD2	17	.	TRBJ2-3	CASSRGLAGAPTDTQYF	TGTGCCAGCAGCCGGGGACTAGCGGGGGCCCCCACAGATACGCAGTATTTT
TRBV5-1	TRBD2	13	.	TRBJ2-5	CASTAGDKETQYF	TGCGCCAGCACAGCGGGGGATAAAGAGACCCAGTACTTC
TRBV4-1	.	15	.	TRBJ2-3	CASSQVSGLLDTQYF	TGCGCCAGCAGCCAAGTTTCTGGACTACTAGATACGCAGTATTTT
TRBV4-1	TRBD1	18	.	TRBJ1-1	CASSQGIQGRLSNTEAFF	TGCGCCAGCAGCCAAGGCATACAGGGGAGGTTAAGTAACACTGAAGCTTTCTTT
TRBV4-1	TRBD1	15	.	TRBJ2-7	CASSQGTGASYEQYF	TGCGCCAGCAGCCAAGGGACAGGGGCGTCCTACGAGCAGTACTTC
TRBV19	.	15	.	TRBJ2-3	CASRRTGVASDTQYF	TGTGCCAGTAGAAGGACTGGGGTAGCGTCAGATACGCAGTATTTT
TRBV3-1/TRBV3-2	.	12	.	TRBJ1-1	CASSQSGTEAFF	TGTGCCAGCAGCCAATCCGGTACTGAAGCTTTCTTT
TRBV19	.	13	.	TRBJ1-1	CASSIGRTAEAFF	TGTGCCAGTAGTATAGGGAGGACAGCTGAAGCTTTCTTT
TRBV2	TRBD1	15	few	TRBJ1-2	CASNTGTASNYGYTF	TGTGCCAGCAACACCGGGACAGCGTCTAACTATGGCTACACCTTC
TRBV6-5	TRBD1	14	.	TRBJ2-7	CASSRPGQGGEQYF	TGTGCCAGCAGCAGACCGGGACAGGGAGGCGAGCAGTACTTC
TRBV5-1	.	13	.	TRBJ2-1	CASSPDSRDDRFF	TGCGCCAGCAGCCCGGACAGCAGGGACGATCGGTTCTTC
TRBV9	.	13	.	TRBJ1-2	CASSVVGSGGYTF	TGTGCCAGCAGCGTAGTCGGTTCCGGGGGCTACACCTTC
TRBV6-1	.	12	.	TRBJ1-1	CASSEQNTEAFF	TGTGCCAGCAGTGAACAGAACACTGAAGCTTTCTTT
TRBV27	TRBD1	13	few	TRBJ2-1	CASRGQGVGEQFF	TGTGCCAGCAGGGGACAGGGGGTCGGTGAGCAGTTCTTC
TRBV19	TRBD1	15	.	TRBJ2-3	CASSSQGAPTDTQYF	TGTGCCAGTAGTTCCCAGGGGGCGCCCACAGATACGCAGTATTTT
TRBV28	.	14	.	TRBJ2-5	CASSTSQVLETQYF	TGTGCCAGCAGTACCTCACAGGTTCTAGAGACCCAGTACTTC
TRBV21-1	.	15	once	TRBJ2-7	CASSIPGLAIDEQYF	TGTGCCAGCAGCATACCGGGACTAGCGATCGACGAGCAGTACTTC
TRBV25-1	TRBD1	18	.	TRBJ2-2	CASSAGQGVRLNTGELFF	TGTGCCAGCAGTGCGGGACAGGGGGTAAGGTTGAACACCGGGGAGCTGTTTTTT
TRBV24-1	TRBD1	15	.	TRBJ2-3	CATSDLGGLKDTQYF	TGTGCCACCAGTGATTTAGGGGGCTTAAAAGATACGCAGTATTTT
TRBV5-6	TRBD1	13	.	TRBJ1-1	CASSLTGGRGAFF	TGTGCCAGCAGCCTGACAGGGGGCCGGGGGGCTTTCTTT
TRBV2	.	15	.	TRBJ1-3	CASSFGLSSGNTIYF	TGTGCCAGCAGCTTCGGACTGTCCTCTGGAAACACCATATATTTT
TRBV4-3	TRBD1	15	.	TRBJ2-7	CASSQGDRVGYEQYF	TGCGCCAGCAGCCAAGGTGACAGGGTGGGCTACGAGCAGTACTTC
TRBV25-1	.	16	.	TRBJ1-2	CASSESMTGNANGYTF	TGTGCCAGCAGTGAATCAATGACGGGTAATGCGAATGGCTACACCTTC
TRBV5-5	TRBD1	14	.	TRBJ2-3	CASSFGTGLDTQYF	TGTGCCAGCAGCTTCGGGACAGGCCTAGATACGCAGTATTTT
TRBV19	TRBD1	12	.	TRBJ2-1	CASSPKGASQFF	TGTGCCAGTAGCCCAAAGGGGGCCTCGCAGTTCTTC
TRBV5-6	TRBD1	16	.	TRBJ2-1	CASSLGGRGSYNEQFF	TGTGCCAGCAGCTTGGGTGGCAGGGGGTCCTACAATGAGCAGTTCTTC
TRBV6-5	TRBD2	14	.	TRBJ2-7	CASRLAGDSYEQYF	TGTGCCAGCAGGTTAGCGGGGGACTCCTACGAGCAGTACTTC
TRBV2	TRBD1	15	.	TRBJ1-5	CASRDDRGGYQPQHF	TGTGCCAGCCGAGACGACAGGGGGGGTTATCAGCCCCAGCATTTT
TRBV28	TRBD1	16	few	TRBJ1-2	CASSHHKADRARGYTF	TGTGCCAGCAGTCATCATAAGGCGGACAGGGCGCGTGGCTACACCTTC
TRBV9	.	13	.	TRBJ1-2	CASSALQGYGYTF	TGTGCCAGCAGCGCACTACAGGGCTATGGCTACACCTTC
TRBV3-1/TRBV3-2	.	13	.	TRBJ1-2	CASSPEVGYGYTF	TGTGCCAGCAGCCCTGAGGTCGGGTATGGCTACACCTTC
TRBV6-5	TRBD2	16	.	TRBJ2-7	CASSYPLTSGGYEQYF	TGTGCCAGTAGTTACCCCCTGACTAGCGGGGGTTACGAGCAGTACTTC
TRBV18	TRBD1	14	.	TRBJ2-7	CASSPPGQSYEQYF	TGTGCCAGCTCACCACCGGGACAGTCCTACGAGCAGTACTTC
TRBV2	.	15	.	TRBJ1-2	CASSVQGREHYGYTF	TGTGCCAGCAGTGTGCAGGGGCGAGAACACTATGGCTACACCTTC
TRBV5-8	.	11	.	TRBJ1-1	CASSRGFEAFF	TGTGCCAGCAGCAGAGGGTTTGAAGCTTTCTTT
TRBV24-1	.	15	.	TRBJ1-2	CATPWRSRGRFGYTF	TGTGCCACCCCTTGGCGGTCAAGGGGTCGGTTTGGCTACACCTTC
TRBV16	TRBD1	15	.	TRBJ2-5	CASSQSRQGGETQYF	TGTGCCAGCAGCCAATCTCGACAGGGGGGCGAGACCCAGTACTTC
TRBV2	.	15	.	TRBJ1-2	CASSEVQGTYYGYTF	TGTGCCAGCAGTGAAGTCCAGGGGACCTACTATGGCTACACCTTC